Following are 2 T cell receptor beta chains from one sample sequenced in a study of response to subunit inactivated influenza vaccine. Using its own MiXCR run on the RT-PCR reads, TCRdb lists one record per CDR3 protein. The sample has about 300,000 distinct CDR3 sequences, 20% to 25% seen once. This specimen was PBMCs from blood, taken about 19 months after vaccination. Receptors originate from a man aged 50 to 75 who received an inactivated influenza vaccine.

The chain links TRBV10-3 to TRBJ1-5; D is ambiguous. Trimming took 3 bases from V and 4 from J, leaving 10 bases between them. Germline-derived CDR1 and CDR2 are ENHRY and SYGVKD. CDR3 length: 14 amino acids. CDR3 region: CAISDAGGNQPQHF. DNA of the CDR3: TGTGCCATCAGTGACGCCGGAGGGAATCAGCCCCAGCATTTT.

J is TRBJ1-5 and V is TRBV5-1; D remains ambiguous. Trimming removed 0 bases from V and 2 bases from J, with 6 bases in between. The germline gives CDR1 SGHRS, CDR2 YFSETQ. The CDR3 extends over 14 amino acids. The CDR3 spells CASSLGSRNQPQHF. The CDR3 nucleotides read TGCGCCAGCAGCTTGGGGAGTCGCAATCAGCCCCAGCATTTT.